The subject of this entry is one TCR beta chain. This clone has just one count. Its antigen is still unknown. No base qualities exist here, and no much larger clone lies one base off it. There are 13 amino acids in the CDR3, from cysteine to phenylalanine inclusive. Only the CDR3 part of the read is kept: 39 bases, read in frame from the first base. Per the germline V gene, MGHDK is the CDR1 and SYGVNS is the CDR2. For this chain, trimming is 8 bases at the V end and 8 bases at the J end, and the number of junction bases without a gene match is 6. This sample is drawn from a study of blood T cell repertoires in COVID-19 (TCRdb year 2020). At the level of the whole study: Recovered participants in ImmuneRACE Cohort 3 were defined by two consecutive negative NP/OP PCR tests, clearance by a healthcare professional, or resolution of symptoms. Collaborator samples came from the United States, Italy and Spain and covered acute and convalescent phases of COVID-19. The material from the prospective study consisted of cDNA or gDNA derived from T cells, B-cell-depleted T cells, or PBMCs. Deeply sampled blood TCRbeta repertoires from subjects exposed to, actively infected with, or recovered from COVID-19 were included in the dataset. A freely available public database, intended as a resource for researchers studying the immune response to SARS-CoV-2, is where the repertoires were released. The samples were drawn from the first 160 participants of the ongoing ImmuneRACE study and from over a thousand subjects provided by 6 global collaborators. Nearly every sample came with metadata listing a de-identified subject ID, COVID-19 status, age in years and sex. Where available, HLA class I and class II types were taken from metadata supplied by the sample provider and were not determined by assay-based typing.

Findings and caveats that apply to the study as a whole: The amount of clinical and demographic metadata varied by source and participant and was provided uncurated.

TCRbeta CDR3 regions were amplified from genomic DNA by means of the immunoSEQ Assay, a bias-controlled multiplex PCR. The source study handled its data this way. The number of nucleated cells in each sample was estimated from the amplification of reference gene primers within the assay. To quantify the absolute abundance of each unique TCRbeta CDR3 rearrangement, sequence reads were collapsed and filtered. For each sample, productive Simpson clonality was calculated as the square root of Simpson's diversity index across productive rearrangements. The table comes from immuneACCESS by way of TCRdb, which keeps in-frame sequences with V and J called. Part of the clones is missing from these tables; in studies checked, under half for an unresolved V gene and the rest for unknown reasons. The DNA was the basis for D and trimming; V, J and clone size are from that table. Across this sample there are 250,000 to 350,000 clones, with around nine tenths seen only once. The top ten clonotypes cover around 2% of the sample.

Enrolling through a virtual design, the prospective study's participants ranged in age from roughly 18 to 90 years and lived across 20 to 25 United States geographic areas. In the prospective study, participants were assigned to cohorts based on the clinical history participants reported in a screening survey and a study questionnaire. Each participant in the prospective study had whole blood, serum and a nasopharyngeal or oropharyngeal swab collected by mobile phlebotomists. Participants in the prospective study had the option to provide additional blood draws and questionnaires over an approximately two-month period. Blood samples from the prospective study were shipped frozen or at room temperature prior to DNA extraction.

The V and J genes are TRBV25-1 and TRBJ1-4, with TRBD1 matching 9 junction bases. Sequencing input: PBMCs or T cells enriched from blood (not recorded which). The receptor comes from a woman between 55 and 75 years old in a cohort exposed to, infected with or recovered from COVID-19 (not recorded which). The sequence in DNA is TGTGCCAGCCGAACAGGGGGCAAAGAAAAACTGTTTTTT. Translated, this gives CASRTGGKEKLFF.